This T cell receptor (beta chain) is from a study of read filtering for tumor transcriptome and immune sequencing. Between the trimmed V and J ends, which lost 4 bases and 2 bases, there was a span of 15 bases. CDR3 size: 15 residues. CDR1 and CDR2 from the germline V gene are MDHEN and SYDVKM. Molecular barcoded adaptors covering alpha/delta and beta/gamma chains were used on around 400 ng RNA. Via MiXCR, TCRdb re-called the reads, giving one row per CDR3 protein. Of 40,000 to 55,000 distinct CDR3 sequences listed, roughly a fifth are singletons. Findings of the study overall: This fraction held mixed bone marrow immune cells after CD138-negative sorting. IR-seq and RNA-seq agreed better without single-read clonotypes.

In this sample, this clonotype turned up many times. Its antigen is as yet unknown. Specimen: a population of CD138-negative cells sorted from bone marrow. The rearrangement links TRBV28 to TRBJ2-7, with D possibly being TRBD1 (6 bases). The clonotype was recovered from a donor at least 40 years old with multiple myeloma. CDR3 in amino acids: CASSSIGDMTYEQYF. CDR3 DNA sequence: TGTGCCAGCAGTTCAATTGGGGACATGACCTACGAGCAGTACTTC.